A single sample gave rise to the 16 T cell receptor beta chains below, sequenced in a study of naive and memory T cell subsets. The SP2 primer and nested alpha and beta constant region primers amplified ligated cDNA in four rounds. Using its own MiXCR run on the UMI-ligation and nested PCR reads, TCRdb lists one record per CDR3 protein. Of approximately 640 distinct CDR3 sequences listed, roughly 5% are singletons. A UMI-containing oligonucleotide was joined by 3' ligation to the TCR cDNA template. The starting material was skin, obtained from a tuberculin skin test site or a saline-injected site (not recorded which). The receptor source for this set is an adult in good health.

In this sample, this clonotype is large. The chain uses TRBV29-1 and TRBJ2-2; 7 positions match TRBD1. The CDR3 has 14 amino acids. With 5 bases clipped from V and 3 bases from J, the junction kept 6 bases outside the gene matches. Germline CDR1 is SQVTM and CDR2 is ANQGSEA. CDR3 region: CSVRITGDTGELFF. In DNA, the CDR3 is TGCAGCGTTCGTATAACAGGGGACACCGGGGAGCTGTTTTTT.

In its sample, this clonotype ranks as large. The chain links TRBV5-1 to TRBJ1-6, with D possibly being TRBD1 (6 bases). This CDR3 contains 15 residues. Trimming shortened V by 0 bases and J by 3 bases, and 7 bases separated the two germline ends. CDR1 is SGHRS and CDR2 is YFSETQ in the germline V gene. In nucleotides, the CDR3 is TGCGCCAGCAGCTTGGAAGGGGGCTATAATTCACCCCTCCACTTT. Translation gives CASSLEGGYNSPLHF.

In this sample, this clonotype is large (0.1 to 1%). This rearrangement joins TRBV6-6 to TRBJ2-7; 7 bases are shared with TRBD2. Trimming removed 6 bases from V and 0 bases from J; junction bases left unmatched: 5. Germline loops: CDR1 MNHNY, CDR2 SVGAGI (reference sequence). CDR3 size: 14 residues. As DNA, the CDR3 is TGTGCCAGCAGGGCCAGCGGGACCTCCTACGAGCAGTACTTC. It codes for CASRASGTSYEQYF.

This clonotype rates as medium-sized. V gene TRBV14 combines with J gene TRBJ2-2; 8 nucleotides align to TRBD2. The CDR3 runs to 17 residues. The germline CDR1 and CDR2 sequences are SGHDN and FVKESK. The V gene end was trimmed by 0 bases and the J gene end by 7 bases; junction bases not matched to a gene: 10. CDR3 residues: CASSQESGGPLGGELFF. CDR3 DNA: TGTGCCAGCAGCCAAGAATCGGGAGGGCCTTTGGGCGGGGAGCTGTTTTTT.

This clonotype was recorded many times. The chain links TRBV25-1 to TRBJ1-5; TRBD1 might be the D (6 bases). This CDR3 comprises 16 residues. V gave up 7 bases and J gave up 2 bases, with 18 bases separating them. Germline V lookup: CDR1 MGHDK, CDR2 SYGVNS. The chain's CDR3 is CASINLGAGGNQPQHF. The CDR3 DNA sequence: TGTGCCAGCATAAATTTAGGGGCAGGGGGCAATCAGCCCCAGCATTTT.

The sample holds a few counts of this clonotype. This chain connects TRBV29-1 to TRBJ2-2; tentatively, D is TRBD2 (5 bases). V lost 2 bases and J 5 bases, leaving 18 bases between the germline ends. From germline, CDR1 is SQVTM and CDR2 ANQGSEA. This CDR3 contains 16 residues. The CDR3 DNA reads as TGCAGCGTTGAAAGGTTTGAGGGAGTCAATACCGGGGAGCTGTTTTTT. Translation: CSVERFEGVNTGELFF.

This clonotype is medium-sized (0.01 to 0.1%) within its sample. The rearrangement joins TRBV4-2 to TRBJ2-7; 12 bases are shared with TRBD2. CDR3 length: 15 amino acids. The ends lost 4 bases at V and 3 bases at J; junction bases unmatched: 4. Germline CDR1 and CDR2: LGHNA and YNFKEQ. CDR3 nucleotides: TGTGCCAGCAGCCCCCGGACTAGCGGGATCTACGAGCAGTACTTC. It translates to CASSPRTSGIYEQYF.

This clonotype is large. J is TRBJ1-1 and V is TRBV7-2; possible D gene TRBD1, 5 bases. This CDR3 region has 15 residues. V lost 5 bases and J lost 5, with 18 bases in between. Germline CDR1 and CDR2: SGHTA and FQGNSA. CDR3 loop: CASSHAAARGTEAFF. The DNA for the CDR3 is TGTGCCAGCAGCCACGCGGCGGCTAGGGGAACTGAAGCTTTCTTT.

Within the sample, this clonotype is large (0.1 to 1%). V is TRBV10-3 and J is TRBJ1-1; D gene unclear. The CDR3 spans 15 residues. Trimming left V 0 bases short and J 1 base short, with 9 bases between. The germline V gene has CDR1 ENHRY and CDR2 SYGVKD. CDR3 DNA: TGTGCCATCAGTGAGTCGGGCAGGCGGAACACTGAAGCTTTCTTT. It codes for CAISESGRRNTEAFF.

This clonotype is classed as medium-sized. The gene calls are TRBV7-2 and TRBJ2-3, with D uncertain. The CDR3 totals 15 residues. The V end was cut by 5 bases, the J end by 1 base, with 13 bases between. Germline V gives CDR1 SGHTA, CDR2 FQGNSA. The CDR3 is CASSPDFWGTDTQYF. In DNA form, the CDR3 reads TGTGCCAGCAGCCCCGACTTCTGGGGCACAGATACGCAGTATTTT.

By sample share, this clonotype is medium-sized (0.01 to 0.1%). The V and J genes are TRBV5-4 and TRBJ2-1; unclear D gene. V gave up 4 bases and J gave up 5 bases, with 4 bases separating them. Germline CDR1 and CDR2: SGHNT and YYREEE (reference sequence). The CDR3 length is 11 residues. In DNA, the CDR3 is TGTGCCAGCAGCGCAGACAATGAGCAGTTCTTC. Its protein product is CASSADNEQFF.

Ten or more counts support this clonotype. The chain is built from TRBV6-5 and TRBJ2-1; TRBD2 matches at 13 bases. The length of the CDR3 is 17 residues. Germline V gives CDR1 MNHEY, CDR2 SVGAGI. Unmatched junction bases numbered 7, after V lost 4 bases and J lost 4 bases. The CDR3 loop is CASSSGLAGDGYNEQFF. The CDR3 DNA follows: TGTGCCAGCAGTTCAGGACTAGCGGGAGATGGGTACAATGAGCAGTTCTTC.

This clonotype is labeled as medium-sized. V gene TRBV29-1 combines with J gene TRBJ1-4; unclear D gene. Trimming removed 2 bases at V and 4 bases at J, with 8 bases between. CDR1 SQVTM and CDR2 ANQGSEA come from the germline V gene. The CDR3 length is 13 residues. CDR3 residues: CSVENSFNEKLFF. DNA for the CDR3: TGCAGCGTTGAAAACAGCTTTAATGAAAAACTGTTTTTT.

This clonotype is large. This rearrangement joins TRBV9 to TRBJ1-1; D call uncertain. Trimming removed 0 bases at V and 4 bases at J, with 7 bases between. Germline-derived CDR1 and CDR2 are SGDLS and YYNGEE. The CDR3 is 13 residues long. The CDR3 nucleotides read TGTGCCAGCAGCGTAGCTGGGAGCACTGAAGCTTTCTTT. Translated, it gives CASSVAGSTEAFF.

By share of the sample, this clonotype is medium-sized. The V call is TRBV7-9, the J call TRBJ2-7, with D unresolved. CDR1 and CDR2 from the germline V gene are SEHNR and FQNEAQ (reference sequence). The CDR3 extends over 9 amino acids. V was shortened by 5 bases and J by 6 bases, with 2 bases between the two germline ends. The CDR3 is CASSSEQYF. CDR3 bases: TGTGCCAGCAGCAGCGAGCAGTACTTC.

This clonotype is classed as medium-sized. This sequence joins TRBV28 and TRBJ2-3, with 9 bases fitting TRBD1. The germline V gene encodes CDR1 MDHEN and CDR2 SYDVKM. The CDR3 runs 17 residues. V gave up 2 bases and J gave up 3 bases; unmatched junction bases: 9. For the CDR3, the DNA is TGTGCCAGCAGTTTAGGTTACGGGACAGGGAGAACAGATACGCAGTATTTT. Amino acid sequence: CASSLGYGTGRTDTQYF.